Sequencing of this TCR beta chain was carried out in a study of spatial heterogeneity in lung cancer. Study in general: Consistent detection of more beta-chain than alpha-chain sequences was observed.

Time point noted: sample taken at primary tumor resection. V lost 6 bases, J lost 2 bases, and 7 bases stayed unmatched. The CDR3 length is 15 residues. This clonotype was seen more than once but under ten times. TCRdb fed the 5' RACE reads into MiXCR, producing one record per CDR3 protein. The data contain 6,200 or so distinct CDR3 sequences, 15% to 20% of them singletons. The receptor comes from a male donor with early-stage non-small cell lung cancer. This chain joins TRBV12-3 or TRBV12-4 and TRBJ2-3; 8 positions agree with TRBD2. The sequences come from normal lung tissue next to the tumor, collected at surgery. CDR3 residues: CASRLLADLTDTQYF. The CDR3 DNA is TGTGCCAGCAGATTACTAGCGGACCTCACAGATACGCAGTATTTT.